This record looks at one T cell receptor (beta chain) sequence and its context. The record originates from a study of blood T cell repertoires in COVID-19. Germline assignment: CDR1 SGHTA and CDR2 FQGNSA. Trimming took off 0 bases at V and 1 base at J, with 6 bases between the two ends. The CDR3 runs 14 residues. TCRdb's copy holds only in-frame clones and misses some; the assay was immunoSEQ multiplex PCR. The sample holds 240,000 or so clones, just under 85% seen once. The rearrangement links TRBV7-2 to TRBJ2-5; no clear D gene. The receptor's source is an elderly woman with acute or convalescent COVID-19. Input material: peripheral blood. The CDR3 sequence: CASSLAPSQETQYF. The DNA of the CDR3 is TGTGCCAGCAGCTTAGCGCCCAGCCAAGAGACCCAGTACTTC.